This TCR beta chain comes out of a study of T cell responses to AZD1222 COVID-19 vaccine. Concerning this clone itself: The antigen remains unidentified.

J gave up 6 bases and V 6 bases, and 6 bases lay outside the gene matches. CDR1 is SNHLY and CDR2 is FYNNEI in the germline V gene. The CDR3 consists of 14 residues. The study's findings and limits: Variant regions that are unmutated are reportedly the target of nearly half of spike-specific TCRs. A mostly white British donor set with more females was recruited, and clonal diversity was possibly underestimated. Regions 160-218 and 743-854 dominated among vaccine-associated CD4 TCRs spanning spike. The study sampled repertoires only after the peak T cell response.

TCRdb keeps only in-frame clones here, not all; method: immunoSEQ multiplex PCR. The data show roughly 140,000 clones, 90% seen once. This rearrangement joins TRBV2 to TRBJ2-1, with TRBD2 matching 9 bases. This clonotype was sampled from an adult who received the AZD1222 COVID-19 vaccine. The input for sequencing was peripheral blood, taken 28 days after the second AZD1222 dose. CDR3 coding DNA: TGTGCCAGCAGGGCGGGGGGGCCGGTCAATGAGCAGTTCTTC. Residues: CASRAGGPVNEQFF.